This T cell receptor (beta chain) stems from a study of blood T cells in healthy people across ages. Overall study results and limits: The donors' CMV status was not determined, possibly confounding changes in expanded clonotypes.

With a J-beta primer mix and a sample-barcoded 5' primer, a second PCR ran roughly 6 to 12 cycles. TCRdb re-analysed the 5' RACE reads in MiXCR, keeping a single row per CDR3 protein. The data show around 820,000 distinct CDR3 sequences, roughly 25% seen once. In the case of this clonotype: Its antigen remains unknown.

In germline, CDR1 is SGHTA, CDR2 FQGNSA. Losses at the gene ends were 5 bases for V and 7 bases for J; bases not matched to a gene: 13. There are 16 residues in the CDR3. The sample also formed part of further work on T cells of mothers and their children. This second study notes: Related pairs of mothers and children showed slightly higher, non-significant overlap versus unrelated pairs. No persistent microchimeric T cell clones were detected at 95 to 100 clones per million clonotypes sensitivity.

The clonotype comes from a boy younger than 18 in good health. Source material: blood. This chain links TRBV7-2 with TRBJ2-5; TRBD2 agrees at 10 bases. The CDR3 loop reads CASSPSGGSQRGTQYF. Written as DNA, the CDR3 is TGTGCCAGCAGCCCTAGCGGGGGCAGCCAACGCGGGACCCAGTACTTC.